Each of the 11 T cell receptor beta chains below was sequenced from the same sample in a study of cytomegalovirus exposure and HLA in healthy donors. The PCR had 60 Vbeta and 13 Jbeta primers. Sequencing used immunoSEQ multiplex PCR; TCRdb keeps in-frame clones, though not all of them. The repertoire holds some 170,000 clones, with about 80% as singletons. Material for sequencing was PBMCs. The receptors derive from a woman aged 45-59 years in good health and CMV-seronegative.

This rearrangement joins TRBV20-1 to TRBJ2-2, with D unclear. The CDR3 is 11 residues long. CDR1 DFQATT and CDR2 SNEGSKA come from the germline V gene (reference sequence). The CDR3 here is CSENSPGELFF. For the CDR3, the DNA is TGCAGCGAAAATAGCCCCGGGGAGCTGTTTTTT.

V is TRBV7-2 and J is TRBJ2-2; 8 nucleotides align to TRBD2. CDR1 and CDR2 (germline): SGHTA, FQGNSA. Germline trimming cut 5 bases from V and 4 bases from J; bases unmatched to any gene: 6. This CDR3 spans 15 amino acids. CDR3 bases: TGTGCCAGCAGCCCGGGGGGGCTGGGCACCGGGGAGCTGTTTTTT. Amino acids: CASSPGGLGTGELFF.

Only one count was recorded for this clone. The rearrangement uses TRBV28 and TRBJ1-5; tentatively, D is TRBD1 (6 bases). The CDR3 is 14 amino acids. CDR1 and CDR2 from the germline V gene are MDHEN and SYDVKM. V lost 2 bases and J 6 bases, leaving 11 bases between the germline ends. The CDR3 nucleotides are TGTGCCAGCAGTTTAGGGCAGGGGTTTCAGCCCCAGCATTTT. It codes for CASSLGQGFQPQHF.

The CDR3, as DNA: TGTGCCAGTAGTATCCGGGGAGGGAAAAGCGAAAAACTGTTTTTT. Translating gives CASSIRGGKSEKLFF. V is TRBV19 and J is TRBJ1-4; D gene ambiguous. The V gene lost 3 bases and the J gene lost 8 bases, with 16 bases spanning the gap. The CDR3 length is 15 residues. Germline V CDR1 and CDR2: LNHDA, SQIVND (reference sequence).

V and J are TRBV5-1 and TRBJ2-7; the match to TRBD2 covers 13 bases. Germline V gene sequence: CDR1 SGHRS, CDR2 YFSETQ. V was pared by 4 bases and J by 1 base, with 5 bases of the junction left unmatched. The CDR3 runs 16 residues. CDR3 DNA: TGCGCCAGCAGCCGAGGACTAGCGGGGGCGTCCTACGAGCAGTACTTC. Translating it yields CASSRGLAGASYEQYF. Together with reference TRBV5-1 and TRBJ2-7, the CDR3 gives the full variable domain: KAGVTQTPRYLIKTRGQQVTLSCSPISGHRSVSWYQQTPGQGLQFLFEYFSETQRNKGNFPGRFSGRQFSNSRSEMNVSTLELGDSALYLCASSRGLAGASYEQYFGPGTRLTVT.

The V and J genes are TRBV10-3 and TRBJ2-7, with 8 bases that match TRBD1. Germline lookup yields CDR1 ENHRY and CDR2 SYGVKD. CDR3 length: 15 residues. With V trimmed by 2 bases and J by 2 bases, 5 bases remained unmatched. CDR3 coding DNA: TGTGCCATCAGTGAGCCCGGGACAGGCACCTACGAGCAGTACTTC. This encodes CAISEPGTGTYEQYF.

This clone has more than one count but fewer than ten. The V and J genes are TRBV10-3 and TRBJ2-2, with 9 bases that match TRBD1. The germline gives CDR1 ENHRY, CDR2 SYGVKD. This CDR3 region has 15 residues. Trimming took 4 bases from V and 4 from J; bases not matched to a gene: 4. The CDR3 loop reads CAISVGTGSTGELFF. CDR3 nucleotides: TGTGCCATCAGTGTAGGGACAGGGTCCACCGGGGAGCTGTTTTTT.

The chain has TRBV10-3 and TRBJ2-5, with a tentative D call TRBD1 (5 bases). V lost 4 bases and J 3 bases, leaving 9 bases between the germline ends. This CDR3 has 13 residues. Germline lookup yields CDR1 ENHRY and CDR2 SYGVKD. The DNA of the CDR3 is TGTGCCATCAGTGCCCAGGGTAAAGAGACCCAGTACTTC. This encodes CAISAQGKETQYF.

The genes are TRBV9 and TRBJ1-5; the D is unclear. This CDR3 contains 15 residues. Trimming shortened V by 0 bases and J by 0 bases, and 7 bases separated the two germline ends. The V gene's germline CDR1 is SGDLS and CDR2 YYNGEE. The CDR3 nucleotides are TGTGCCAGCAGCGTAGGGGCAAATAGCAATCAGCCCCAGCATTTT. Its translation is CASSVGANSNQPQHF.

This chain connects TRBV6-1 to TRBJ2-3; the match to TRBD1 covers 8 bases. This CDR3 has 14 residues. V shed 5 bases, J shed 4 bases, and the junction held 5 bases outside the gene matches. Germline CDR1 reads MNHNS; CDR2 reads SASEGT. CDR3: CASSSTGESDTQYF. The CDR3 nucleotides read TGTGCCAGCAGTTCGACAGGGGAGTCAGATACGCAGTATTTT.

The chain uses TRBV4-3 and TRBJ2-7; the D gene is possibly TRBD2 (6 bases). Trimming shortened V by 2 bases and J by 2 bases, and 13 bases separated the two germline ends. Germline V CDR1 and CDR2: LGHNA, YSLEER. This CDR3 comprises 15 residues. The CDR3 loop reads CASSQTPGEPYEQYF. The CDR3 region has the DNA TGCGCCAGCAGCCAAACACCGGGGGAACCCTACGAGCAGTACTTC.